The clone carrying this TCR beta chain was seen a handful of times. No antigen is known for it. The data are from a study of T cell responses to AZD1222 COVID-19 vaccine. Overall study findings and caveats: An increase in Spike-specific TCR breadth and depth was observed after two AZD1222 doses.

Profiled with immunoSEQ multiplex PCR; TCRdb holds only in-frame clones, not every one. This table has about 83,000 clones, roughly 90% appearing once. This CDR3 region has 15 residues. Unmatched junction bases numbered 10, after V lost 6 bases and J lost 5 bases. Germline V gene sequence: CDR1 LNHDA, CDR2 SQIVND (reference sequence). The chain combines TRBV19 with TRBJ1-5; the match to TRBD1 covers 7 bases. The sequenced sample was peripheral blood, obtained on day 0 of MenACWY control vaccination. The sequence was collected from an adult in good health. CDR3 residues: CASRLLDRVDQPQHF. CDR3 bases: TGTGCCAGTAGGCTCCTTGACAGGGTAGATCAGCCCCAGCATTTT.